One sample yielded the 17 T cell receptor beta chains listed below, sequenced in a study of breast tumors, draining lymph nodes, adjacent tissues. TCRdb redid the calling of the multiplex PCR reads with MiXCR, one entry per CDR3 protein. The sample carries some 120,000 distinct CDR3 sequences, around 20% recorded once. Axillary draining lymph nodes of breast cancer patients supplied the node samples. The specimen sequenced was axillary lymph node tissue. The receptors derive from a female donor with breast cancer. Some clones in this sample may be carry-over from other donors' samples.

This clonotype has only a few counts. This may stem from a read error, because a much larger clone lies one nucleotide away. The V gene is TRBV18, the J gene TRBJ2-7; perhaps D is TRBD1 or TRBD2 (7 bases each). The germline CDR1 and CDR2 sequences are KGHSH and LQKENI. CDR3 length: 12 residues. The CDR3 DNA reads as TGTGCCAGCCCACCAGGGGGGGACGAGCAGTACTTC. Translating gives CASPPGGDEQYF.

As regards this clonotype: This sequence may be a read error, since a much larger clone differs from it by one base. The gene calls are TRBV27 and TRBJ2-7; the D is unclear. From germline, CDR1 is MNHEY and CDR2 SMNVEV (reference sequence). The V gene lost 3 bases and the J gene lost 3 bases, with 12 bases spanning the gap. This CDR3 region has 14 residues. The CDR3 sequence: CASSFRRFNYEQYF. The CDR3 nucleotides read TGTGCCAGCAGTTTCCGCCGCTTTAACTACGAGCAGTACTTC.

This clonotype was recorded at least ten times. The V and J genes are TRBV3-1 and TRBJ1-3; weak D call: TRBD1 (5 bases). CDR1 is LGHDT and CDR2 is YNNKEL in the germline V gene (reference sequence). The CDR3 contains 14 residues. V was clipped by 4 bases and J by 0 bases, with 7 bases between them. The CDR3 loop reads CASSRGASGNTIYF. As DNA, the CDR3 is TGTGCCAGCAGCCGTGGGGCCTCTGGAAACACCATATATTTT. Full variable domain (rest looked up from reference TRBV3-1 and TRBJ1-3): DTAVSQTPKYLVTQMGNDKSIKCEQNLGHDTMYWYKQDSKKFLKIMFSYNNKELIINETVPNRFSPKSPDKAHLNLHINSLELGDSAVYFCASSRGASGNTIYFGEGSWLTVV.

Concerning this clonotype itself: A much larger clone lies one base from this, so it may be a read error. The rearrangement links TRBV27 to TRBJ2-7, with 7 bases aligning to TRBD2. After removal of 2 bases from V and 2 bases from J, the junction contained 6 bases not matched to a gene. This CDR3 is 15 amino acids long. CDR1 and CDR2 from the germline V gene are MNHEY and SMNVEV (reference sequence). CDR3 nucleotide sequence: TGTGCCAGCAGTTTAGCGGGAGTACTCGCCTACGAGCAGTACTTC. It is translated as CASSLAGVLAYEQYF.

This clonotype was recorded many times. In DNA, the CDR3 is TGCGCCAGCAGCGTGACCGGGACAGGGGGGAGGGAGCAGTTCTTC. Protein: CASSVTGTGGREQFF. This chain links TRBV5-1 with TRBJ2-1; the match to TRBD1 covers 11 bases. The V gene end was trimmed by 4 bases and the J gene end by 10 bases; junction bases not matched to a gene: 10. CDR1 is SGHRS, CDR2 YFSETQ, per germline. The CDR3 extends over 15 amino acids.

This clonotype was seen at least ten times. In DNA form, the CDR3 reads TGCAGTGCTAGCCTGGTCGGGCAGCCCCAGCATTTT. It yields the protein CSASLVGQPQHF. The V call is TRBV20-1, the J call TRBJ1-5; D gene unclear. Looked up from germline, CDR1 is DFQATT and CDR2 is SNEGSKA (reference sequence). The CDR3 covers 12 residues. Trimming took off 3 bases at V and 7 bases at J, with 10 bases between the two ends.

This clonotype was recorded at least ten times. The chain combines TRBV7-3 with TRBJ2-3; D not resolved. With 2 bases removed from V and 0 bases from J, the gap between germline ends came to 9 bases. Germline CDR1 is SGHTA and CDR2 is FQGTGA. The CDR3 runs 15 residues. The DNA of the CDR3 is TGTGCCAGCAGCTTAGGACCTACGAGCACAGATACGCAGTATTTT. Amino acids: CASSLGPTSTDTQYF.

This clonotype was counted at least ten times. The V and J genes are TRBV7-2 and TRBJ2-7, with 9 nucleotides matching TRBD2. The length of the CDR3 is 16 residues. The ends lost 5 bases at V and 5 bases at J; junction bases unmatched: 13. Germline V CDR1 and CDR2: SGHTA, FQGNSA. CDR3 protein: CASSPEGASGTHEQYF. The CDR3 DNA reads TGTGCCAGCAGCCCAGAGGGGGCTAGCGGGACCCACGAGCAGTACTTC.

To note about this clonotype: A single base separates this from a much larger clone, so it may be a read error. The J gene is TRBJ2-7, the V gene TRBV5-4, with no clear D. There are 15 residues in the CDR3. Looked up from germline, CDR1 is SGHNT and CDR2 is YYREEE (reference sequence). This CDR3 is CAISLFIGSSYEQYF. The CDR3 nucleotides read TGTGCCATCAGCTTGTTTATCGGAAGCTCCTACGAGCAGTACTTC.

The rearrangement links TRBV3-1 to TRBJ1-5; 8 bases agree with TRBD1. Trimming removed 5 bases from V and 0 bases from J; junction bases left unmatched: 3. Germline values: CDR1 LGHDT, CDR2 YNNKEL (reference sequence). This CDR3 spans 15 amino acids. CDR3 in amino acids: CASSEGQDSNQPQHF. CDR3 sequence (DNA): TGTGCCAGCAGCGAGGGACAGGATAGCAATCAGCCCCAGCATTTT.

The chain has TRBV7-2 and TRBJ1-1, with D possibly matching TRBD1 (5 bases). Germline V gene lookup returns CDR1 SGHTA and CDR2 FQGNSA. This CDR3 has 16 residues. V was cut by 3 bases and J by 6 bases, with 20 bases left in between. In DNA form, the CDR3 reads TGTGCCAGCAGCTTGTCGTCCAGCAGGGTTCCGGCTGAAGCTTTCTTT. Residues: CASSLSSSRVPAEAFF.

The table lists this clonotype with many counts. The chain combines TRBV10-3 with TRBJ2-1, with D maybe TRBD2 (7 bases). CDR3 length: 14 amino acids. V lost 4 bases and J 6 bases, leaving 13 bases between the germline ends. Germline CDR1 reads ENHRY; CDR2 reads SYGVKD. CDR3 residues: CAISAAGAPNEQFF. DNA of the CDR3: TGTGCCATCAGTGCGGCGGGGGCCCCCAATGAGCAGTTCTTC.

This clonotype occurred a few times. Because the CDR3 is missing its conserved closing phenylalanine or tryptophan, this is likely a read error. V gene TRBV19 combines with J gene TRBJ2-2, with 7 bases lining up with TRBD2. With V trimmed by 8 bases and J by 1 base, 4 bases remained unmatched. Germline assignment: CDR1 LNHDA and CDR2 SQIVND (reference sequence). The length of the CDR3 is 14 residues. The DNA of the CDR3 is TGTGCCAGTGGGCGGGAGTTGAACACCGGGGAGCTGTTTCTT. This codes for CASGRELNTGELFL.

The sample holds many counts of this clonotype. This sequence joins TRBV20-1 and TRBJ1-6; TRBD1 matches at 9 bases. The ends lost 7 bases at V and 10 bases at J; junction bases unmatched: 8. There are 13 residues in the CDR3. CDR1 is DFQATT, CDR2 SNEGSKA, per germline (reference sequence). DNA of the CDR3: TGCAGTGTTGCCGGGACAGGGAACTCACCCCTCCACTTT. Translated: CSVAGTGNSPLHF.

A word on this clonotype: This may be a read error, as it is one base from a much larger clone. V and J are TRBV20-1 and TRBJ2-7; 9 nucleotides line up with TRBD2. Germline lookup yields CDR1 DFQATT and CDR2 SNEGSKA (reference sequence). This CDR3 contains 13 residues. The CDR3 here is CGARVAGAYEQYF. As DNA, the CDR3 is TGCGGTGCTAGAGTAGCGGGAGCGTACGAGCAGTACTTC.

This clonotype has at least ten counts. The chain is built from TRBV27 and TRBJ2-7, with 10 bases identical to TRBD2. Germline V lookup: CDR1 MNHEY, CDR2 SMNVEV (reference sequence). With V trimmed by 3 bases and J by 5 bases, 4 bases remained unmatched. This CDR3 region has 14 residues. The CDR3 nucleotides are TGTGCCAGCAGTTTTAGCGGGAGGAATCACGAGCAGTACTTC. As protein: CASSFSGRNHEQYF.

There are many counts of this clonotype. CDR3 DNA sequence: TGCAGTGCTAGAGAATCGTACCCCTCCTACGAGCAGTACTTC. Its protein product is CSARESYPSYEQYF. This sequence joins TRBV20-1 and TRBJ2-7; D gene unclear. Germline V gene sequence: CDR1 DFQATT, CDR2 SNEGSKA (reference sequence). The CDR3 has 14 residues. Trimming left V 0 bases short and J 0 bases short, with 9 bases between.